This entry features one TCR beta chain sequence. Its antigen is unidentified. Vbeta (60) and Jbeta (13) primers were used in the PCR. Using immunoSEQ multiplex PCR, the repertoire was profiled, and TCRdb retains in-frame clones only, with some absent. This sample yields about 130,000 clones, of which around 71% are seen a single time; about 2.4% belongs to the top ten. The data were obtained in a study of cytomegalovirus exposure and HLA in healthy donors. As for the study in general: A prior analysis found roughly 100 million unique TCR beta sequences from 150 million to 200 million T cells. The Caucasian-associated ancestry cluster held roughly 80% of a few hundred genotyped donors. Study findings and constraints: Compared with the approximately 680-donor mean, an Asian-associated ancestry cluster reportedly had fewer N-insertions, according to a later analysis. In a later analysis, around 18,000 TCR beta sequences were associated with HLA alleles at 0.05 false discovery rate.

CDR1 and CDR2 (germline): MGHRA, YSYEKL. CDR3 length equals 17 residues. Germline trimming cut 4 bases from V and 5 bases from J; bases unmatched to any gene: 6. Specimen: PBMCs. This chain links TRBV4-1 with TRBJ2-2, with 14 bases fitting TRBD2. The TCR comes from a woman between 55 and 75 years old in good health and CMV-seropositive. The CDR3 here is CASSLGLAGGPTGELFF. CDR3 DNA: TGCGCCAGCAGCCTCGGACTAGCGGGGGGTCCAACCGGGGAGCTGTTTTTT.